Sequencing of this T cell receptor (beta chain) was carried out in a study of technical replicates of blood from a few donors. Profiling relied on immunoSEQ multiplex PCR, and the TCRdb table lists in-frame clones only, not all of them. The data hold approximately 15,000 clones, with about nine tenths observed a single time. The CDR3 runs 14 residues. The sequenced sample consisted of PBMCs. This chain links TRBV12-1 with TRBJ1-1. TRBV12-1 is termed a pseudogene. This receptor was identified in a human donor in good health. The CDR3 protein is CASSFAPPGAEAFF. The CDR3 DNA follows: TGTGCCAGCAGCTTTGCGCCCCCCGGGGCTGAAGCTTTCTTT.